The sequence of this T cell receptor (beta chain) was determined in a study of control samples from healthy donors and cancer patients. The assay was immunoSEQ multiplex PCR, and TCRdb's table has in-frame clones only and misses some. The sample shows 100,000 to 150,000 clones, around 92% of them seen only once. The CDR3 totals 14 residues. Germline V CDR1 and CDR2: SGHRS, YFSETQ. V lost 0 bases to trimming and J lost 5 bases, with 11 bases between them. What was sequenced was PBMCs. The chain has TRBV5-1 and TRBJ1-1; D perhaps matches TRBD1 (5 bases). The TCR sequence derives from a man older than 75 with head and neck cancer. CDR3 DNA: TGCGCCAGCAGCTTGGCCGGGGGGAGGACTGAAGCTTTCTTT. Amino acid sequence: CASSLAGGRTEAFF. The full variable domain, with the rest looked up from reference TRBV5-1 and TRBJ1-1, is KAGVTQTPRYLIKTRGQQVTLSCSPISGHRSVSWYQQTPGQGLQFLFEYFSETQRNKGNFPGRFSGRQFSNSRSEMNVSTLELGDSALYLCASSLAGGRTEAFFGQGTRLTVV.